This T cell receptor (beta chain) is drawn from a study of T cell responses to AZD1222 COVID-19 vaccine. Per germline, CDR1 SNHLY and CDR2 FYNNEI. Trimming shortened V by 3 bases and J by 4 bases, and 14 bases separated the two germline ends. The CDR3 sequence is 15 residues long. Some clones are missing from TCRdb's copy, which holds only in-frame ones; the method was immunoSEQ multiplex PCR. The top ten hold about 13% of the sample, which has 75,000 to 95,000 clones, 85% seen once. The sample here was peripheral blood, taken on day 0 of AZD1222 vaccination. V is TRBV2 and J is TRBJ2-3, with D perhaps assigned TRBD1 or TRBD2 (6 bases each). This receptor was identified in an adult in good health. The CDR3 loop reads CASSDVGGEADTQYF. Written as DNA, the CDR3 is TGTGCCAGCAGTGATGTCGGGGGCGAGGCAGATACGCAGTATTTT. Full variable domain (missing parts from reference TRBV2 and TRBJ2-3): EPEVTQTPSHQVTQMGQEVILRCVPISNHLYFYWYRQILGQKVEFLVSFYNNEISEKSEIFDDQFSVERPDGSNFTLKIRSTKLEDSAMYFCASSDVGGEADTQYFGPGTRLTVL.